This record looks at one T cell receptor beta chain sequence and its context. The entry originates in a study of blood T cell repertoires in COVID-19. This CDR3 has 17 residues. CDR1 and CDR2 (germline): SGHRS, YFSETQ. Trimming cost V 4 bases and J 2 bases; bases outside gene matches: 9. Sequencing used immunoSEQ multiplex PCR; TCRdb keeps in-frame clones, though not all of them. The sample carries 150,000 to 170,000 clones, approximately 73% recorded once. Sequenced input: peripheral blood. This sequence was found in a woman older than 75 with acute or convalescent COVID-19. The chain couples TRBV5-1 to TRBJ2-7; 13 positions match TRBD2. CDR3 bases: TGCGCCAGCAGCAGCTCCAGGACTAGCGGGAGCGCCTACGAGCAGTACTTC. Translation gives CASSSSRTSGSAYEQYF.